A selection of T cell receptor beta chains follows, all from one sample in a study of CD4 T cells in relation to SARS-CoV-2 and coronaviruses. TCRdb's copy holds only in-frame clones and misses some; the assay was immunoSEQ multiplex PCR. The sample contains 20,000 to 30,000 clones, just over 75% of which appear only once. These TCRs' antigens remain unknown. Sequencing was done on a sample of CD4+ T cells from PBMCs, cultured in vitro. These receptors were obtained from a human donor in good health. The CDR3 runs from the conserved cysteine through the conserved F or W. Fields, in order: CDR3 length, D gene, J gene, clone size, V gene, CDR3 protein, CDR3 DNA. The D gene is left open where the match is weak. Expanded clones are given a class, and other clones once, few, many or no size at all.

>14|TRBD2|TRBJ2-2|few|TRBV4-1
CASSRGLASGELFF
TGCGCCAGCAGCCGTGGACTAGCCTCCGGGGAGCTGTTTTTT
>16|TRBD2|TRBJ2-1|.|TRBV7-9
CASSLAGTSGSGEQFF
TGTGCCAGCAGCTTGGCCGGGACTAGCGGGAGTGGGGAGCAGTTCTTC
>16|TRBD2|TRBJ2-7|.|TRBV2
CASSVTPGLAGSEQYF
TGTGCCAGCAGTGTAACCCCGGGACTAGCGGGAAGCGAGCAGTACTTC
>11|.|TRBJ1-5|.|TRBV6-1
CASSEMQPQHF
TGTGCCAGCAGTGAAATGCAGCCCCAGCATTTT
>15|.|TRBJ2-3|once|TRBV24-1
CATSVWEATKNTQYF
TGTGCCACCAGTGTGTGGGAGGCAACGAAGAATACGCAGTATTTT
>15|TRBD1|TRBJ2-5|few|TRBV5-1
CASSPAGQGQETQYF
TGCGCCAGCAGCCCCGCCGGACAGGGCCAAGAGACCCAGTACTTC
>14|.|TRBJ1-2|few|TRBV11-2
CASSLDRFNYGYTF
TGTGCCAGCAGCTTAGATCGTTTCAACTATGGCTACACCTTC
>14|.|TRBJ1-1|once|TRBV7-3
CASSSGGGVTEAFF
TGTGCCAGCAGCTCGGGGGGTGGAGTCACTGAAGCTTTCTTT
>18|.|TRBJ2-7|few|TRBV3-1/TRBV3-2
CASSQGSGTGLLTYEQYF
TGTGCCAGCAGCCAGGGAAGCGGCACAGGCCTCTTAACCTACGAGCAGTACTTC
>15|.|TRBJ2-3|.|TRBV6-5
CASSNTPSSTDTQYF
TGTGCCAGCAGCAACACTCCCTCCAGCACAGATACGCAGTATTTT
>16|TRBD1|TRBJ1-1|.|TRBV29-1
CSVENPTRAGGTEAFF
TGCAGCGTTGAAAACCCGACCCGGGCAGGGGGTACTGAAGCTTTCTTT
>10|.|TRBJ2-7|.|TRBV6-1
CASSEYEQYF
TGTGCCAGCAGTGAGTACGAGCAGTACTTC
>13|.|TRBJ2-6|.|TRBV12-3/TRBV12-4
CASSSSTFNVLTF
TGTGCCAGCAGTTCCAGTACCTTCAACGTCCTGACTTTC
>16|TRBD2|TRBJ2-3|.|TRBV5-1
CASSLTVPSGTDTQYF
TGCGCCAGCAGCTTGACCGTACCTAGCGGAACAGATACGCAGTATTTT
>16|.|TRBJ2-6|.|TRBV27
CASSHRRGAGANVLTF
TGTGCCAGCAGCCACAGAAGGGGGGCTGGGGCCAACGTCCTGACTTTC
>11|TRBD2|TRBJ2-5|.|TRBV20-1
CSLPTSGIQYF
TGCAGCCTCCCAACTAGCGGGATCCAGTACTTC
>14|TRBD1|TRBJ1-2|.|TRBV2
CASSGGQGANGYTF
TGTGCCAGCAGTGGAGGTCAGGGGGCGAACGGCTACACCTTC
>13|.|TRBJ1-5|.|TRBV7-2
CASSLDSNQPQHF
TGTGCCAGCAGCTTAGACAGCAATCAGCCCCAGCATTTT
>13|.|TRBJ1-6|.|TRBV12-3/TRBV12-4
CASSPHLISPLHF
TGTGCCAGCAGTCCCCATTTGATTTCACCCCTCCACTTT
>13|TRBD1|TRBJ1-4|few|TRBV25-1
CASRYRGGEKLFF
TGTGCCAGCAGATACAGGGGAGGGGAAAAACTGTTTTTT
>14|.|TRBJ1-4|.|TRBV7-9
CASSFGQNNEKLFF
TGTGCCAGCAGCTTTGGACAGAATAATGAAAAACTGTTTTTT
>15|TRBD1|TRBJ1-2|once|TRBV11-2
CASSLGDRGIYGYTF
TGTGCCAGCAGCTTAGGGGACAGGGGGATCTATGGCTACACCTTC
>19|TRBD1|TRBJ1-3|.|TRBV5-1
CASSLLGQGSAGSGNTIYF
TGCGCCAGCAGCTTGCTCGGACAGGGAAGTGCTGGCTCTGGAAACACCATATATTTT
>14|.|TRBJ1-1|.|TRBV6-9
CASSYPRPKTEAFF
TGTGCCAGCAGTTATCCCAGGCCGAAGACTGAAGCTTTCTTT
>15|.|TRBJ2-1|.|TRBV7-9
CASSAGHIKYNEQFF
TGTGCCAGCAGCGCGGGACACATAAAATACAATGAGCAGTTCTTC
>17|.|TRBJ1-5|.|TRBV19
CASSIAWGTGSNQPQHF
TGTGCCAGTAGTATAGCATGGGGAACAGGGAGCAATCAGCCCCAGCATTTT
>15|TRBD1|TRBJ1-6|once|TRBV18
CASTRDRRNNSPLHF
TGTGCCAGCACTCGGGACAGGAGAAATAATTCACCCCTCCACTTT
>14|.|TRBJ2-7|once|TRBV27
CASSFDYSSYEQYF
TGTGCCAGCAGTTTTGATTACAGTTCCTACGAGCAGTACTTC
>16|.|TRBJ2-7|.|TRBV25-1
CASSGGLLGGAYEQYF
TGTGCCAGCAGTGGCGGTTTACTTGGGGGCGCCTACGAGCAGTACTTC
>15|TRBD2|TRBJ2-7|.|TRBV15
CATSRDRGGSYEQYF
TGTGCCACCAGCAGAGATCGCGGGGGCTCCTACGAGCAGTACTTC
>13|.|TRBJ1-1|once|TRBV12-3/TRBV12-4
CASSLVRNTEAFF
TGTGCCAGCAGTTTGGTAAGGAATACTGAAGCTTTCTTT
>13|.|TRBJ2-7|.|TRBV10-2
CASSDRSSYEQYF
TGCGCCAGCAGTGACAGGAGCTCCTACGAGCAGTACTTC
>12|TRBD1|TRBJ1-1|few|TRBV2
CASRSGQGEAFF
TGTGCCAGCAGAAGCGGACAGGGTGAAGCTTTCTTT
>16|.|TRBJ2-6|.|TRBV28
CASSSQVRSGANVLTF
TGTGCCAGCAGTTCCCAAGTTCGGTCTGGGGCCAACGTCCTGACTTTC
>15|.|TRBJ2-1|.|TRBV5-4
CASSARAASYNEQFF
TGTGCCAGCAGCGCCAGGGCTGCATCCTACAATGAGCAGTTCTTC
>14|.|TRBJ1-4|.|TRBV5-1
CASSPGEANEKLFF
TGCGCCAGCAGCCCAGGAGAAGCCAACGAAAAACTGTTTTTT
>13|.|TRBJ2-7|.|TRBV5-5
CASSNQLGYEQYF
TGTGCCAGCAGCAACCAACTTGGCTACGAGCAGTACTTC
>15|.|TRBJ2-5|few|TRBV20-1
CSARALGGEGETQYF
TGCAGTGCTCGTGCGCTAGGGGGGGAGGGAGAGACCCAGTACTTC
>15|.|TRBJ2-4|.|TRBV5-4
CASSLEGTGSNIQYF
TGTGCCAGCAGCTTGGAGGGCACGGGGTCGAACATTCAGTACTTC
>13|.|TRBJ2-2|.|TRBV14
CASSYAGFGELFF
TGTGCCAGCAGCTACGCCGGATTCGGGGAGCTGTTTTTT
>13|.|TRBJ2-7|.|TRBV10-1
CASSDTTPYEQYF
TGCGCCAGCAGTGATACGACTCCCTACGAGCAGTACTTC